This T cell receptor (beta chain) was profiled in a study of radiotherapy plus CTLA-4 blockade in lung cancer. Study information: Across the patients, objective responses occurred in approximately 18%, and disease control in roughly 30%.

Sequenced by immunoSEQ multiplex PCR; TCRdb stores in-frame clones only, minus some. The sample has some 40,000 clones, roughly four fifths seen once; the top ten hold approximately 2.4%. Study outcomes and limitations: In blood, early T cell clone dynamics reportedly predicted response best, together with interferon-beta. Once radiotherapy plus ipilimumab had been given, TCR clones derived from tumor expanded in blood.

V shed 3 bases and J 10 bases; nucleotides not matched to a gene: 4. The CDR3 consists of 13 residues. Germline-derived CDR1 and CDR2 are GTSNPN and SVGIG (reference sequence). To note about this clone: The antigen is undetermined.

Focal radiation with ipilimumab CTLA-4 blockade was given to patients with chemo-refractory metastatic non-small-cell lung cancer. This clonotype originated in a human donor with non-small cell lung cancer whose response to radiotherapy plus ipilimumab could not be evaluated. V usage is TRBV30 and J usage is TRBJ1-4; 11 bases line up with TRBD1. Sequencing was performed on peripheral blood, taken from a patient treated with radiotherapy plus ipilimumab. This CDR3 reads CAWSGTGGGKLFF. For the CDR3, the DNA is TGTGCCTGGAGCGGGACAGGGGGTGGAAAACTGTTTTTT.